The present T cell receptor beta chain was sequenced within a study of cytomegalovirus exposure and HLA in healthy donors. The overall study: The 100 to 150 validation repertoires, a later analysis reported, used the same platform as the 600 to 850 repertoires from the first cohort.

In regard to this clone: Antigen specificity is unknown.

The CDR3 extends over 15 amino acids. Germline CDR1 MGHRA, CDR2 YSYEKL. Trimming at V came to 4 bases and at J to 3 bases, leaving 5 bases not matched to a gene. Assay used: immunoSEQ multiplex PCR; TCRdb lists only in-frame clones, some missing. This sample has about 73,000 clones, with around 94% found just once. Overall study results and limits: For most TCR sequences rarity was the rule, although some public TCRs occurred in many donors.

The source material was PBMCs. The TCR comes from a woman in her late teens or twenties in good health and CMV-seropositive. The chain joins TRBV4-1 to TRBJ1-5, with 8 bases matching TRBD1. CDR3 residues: CASSLRDRLNQPQHF. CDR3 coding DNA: TGCGCCAGCAGCCTCCGGGACAGGCTCAATCAGCCCCAGCATTTT.